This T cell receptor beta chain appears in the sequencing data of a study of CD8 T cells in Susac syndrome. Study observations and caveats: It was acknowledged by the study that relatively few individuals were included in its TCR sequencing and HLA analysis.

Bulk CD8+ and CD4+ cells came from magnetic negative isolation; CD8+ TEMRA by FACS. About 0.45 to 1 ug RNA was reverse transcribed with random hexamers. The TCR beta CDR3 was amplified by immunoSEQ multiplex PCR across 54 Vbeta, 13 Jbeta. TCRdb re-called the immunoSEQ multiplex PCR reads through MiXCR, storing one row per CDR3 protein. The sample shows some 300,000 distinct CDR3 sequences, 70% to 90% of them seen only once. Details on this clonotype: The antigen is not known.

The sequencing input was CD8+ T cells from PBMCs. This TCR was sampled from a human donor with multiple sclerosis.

The CDR3 DNA is TGTGCCAGCTCAACCACGACAGTCCAAGAGACCCAGTACTTC. Translation gives CASSTTTVQETQYF. This chain connects TRBV18 to TRBJ2-5; a weak D match, TRBD1 (5 bases). Germline V gene sequence: CDR1 KGHSH, CDR2 LQKENI. The CDR3 consists of 14 residues. The V gene lost 5 bases and the J gene lost 1 base, with 11 bases spanning the gap.